The 21 T cell receptor beta chains below come from one sample, sequenced in a study of blood T cell repertoires in COVID-19. The data were produced by immunoSEQ multiplex PCR, yet TCRdb's version contains in-frame clones alone and is incomplete. The sample holds about 150,000 clones, about 79% seen once. The sample consisted of peripheral blood. These receptors were taken from a woman aged 45-65 years in a cohort sampled during active or convalescent COVID-19.

The rearrangement uses TRBV29-1 and TRBJ2-4; 7 bases map to TRBD2. With 5 bases clipped from V and 0 bases from J, the junction kept 1 base outside the gene matches. The CDR3 is 13 residues long. Germline V lookup: CDR1 SQVTM, CDR2 ANQGSEA. The CDR3, as DNA: TGCAGCGTTACGGGGGGAGCCAAAAACATTCAGTACTTC. Protein sequence: CSVTGGAKNIQYF.

This chain links TRBV10-2 with TRBJ1-6; D gene ambiguous. This CDR3 has 13 residues. V shed 0 bases and J shed 7 bases, with 4 bases lying between them. Germline V gene sequence: CDR1 WSHSY, CDR2 SAAADI. Here the CDR3 reads CASSESANSPLHF. The CDR3 nucleotides are TGCGCCAGCAGTGAGTCGGCCAATTCACCCCTCCACTTT.

The gene calls are TRBV14 and TRBJ2-5, with 11 bases identical to TRBD1. CDR1 and CDR2 from the germline V gene are SGHDN and FVKESK. V was clipped by 5 bases and J by 4 bases; unmatched bases: 9. CDR3 length: 16 residues. The CDR3 region is CASSYTGTGGGETQYF. In DNA, the CDR3 is TGTGCCAGCAGCTATACCGGGACAGGGGGGGGAGAGACCCAGTACTTC.

V gene TRBV4-1 combines with J gene TRBJ1-5, with unresolved D. Per germline, CDR1 MGHRA and CDR2 YSYEKL. Trimming shortened V by 1 base and J by 5 bases, and 12 bases separated the two germline ends. The CDR3 is 15 amino acids. The CDR3 region is CASSQVHTRDQPQHF. DNA for the CDR3: TGCGCCAGCAGCCAAGTTCACACGCGGGATCAGCCCCAGCATTTT.

The chain recombines TRBV11-2 with TRBJ2-7; 14 nucleotides align to TRBD2. V trimming: 5 bases; J trimming: 3 bases; junction bases outside the gene matches: 6. The germline V gene encodes CDR1 SGHAT and CDR2 FQNNGV. The CDR3 loop spans 16 amino acids. The CDR3 protein is CASSATSGGAFYEQYF. In DNA, the CDR3 is TGTGCCAGCAGCGCGACTAGCGGGGGGGCATTCTACGAGCAGTACTTC.

This chain joins TRBV5-1 and TRBJ2-3, with 7 bases identical to TRBD1. This CDR3 contains 14 residues. V dropped 4 bases and J dropped 1; count of bases not matched to a gene: 3. Germline CDR1 and CDR2: SGHRS and YFSETQ. CDR3 bases: TGCGCCAGCAGCCCGGGACAGCGCACAGATACGCAGTATTTT. Protein product: CASSPGQRTDTQYF.

V gene TRBV4-1 combines with J gene TRBJ2-1; TRBD1 might be the D (6 bases). Between the trimmed V and J ends, which lost 4 bases and 0 bases, there was a span of 10 bases. Germline lookup yields CDR1 MGHRA and CDR2 YSYEKL. The CDR3 is made up of 15 amino acids. The CDR3 sequence is CASSPWDTSYNEQFF. For the CDR3, the DNA is TGCGCCAGCAGCCCTTGGGACACCTCCTACAATGAGCAGTTCTTC.

This clone was counted once. The rearrangement links TRBV19 to TRBJ2-1, with 7 bases that match TRBD1. From germline, CDR1 is LNHDA and CDR2 SQIVND (reference sequence). This CDR3 has 16 residues. J gave up 0 bases and V 2 bases, and 4 bases lay outside the gene matches. This CDR3 reads CASSIMGQSSYNEQFF. Here the CDR3 DNA reads TGTGCCAGTAGTATAATGGGACAGAGCTCCTACAATGAGCAGTTCTTC.

The CDR3 reads CSVAKYNEQFF. The CDR3 DNA reads TGCAGCGTTGCTAAGTACAATGAGCAGTTCTTC. This sequence joins TRBV29-1 and TRBJ2-1; the D is unclear. V was clipped by 4 bases and J by 4 bases, with 5 bases between them. Looked up from germline, CDR1 is SQVTM and CDR2 is ANQGSEA. The CDR3 has 11 amino acids.

This chain joins TRBV30 and TRBJ1-4; D gene uncertain. The CDR3 is made up of 13 amino acids. CDR1 is GTSNPN and CDR2 is SVGIG in the germline V gene (reference sequence). V lost 3 bases to trimming and J lost 6 bases, with 11 bases between them. The CDR3 is CAWSRGPDEKLFF. CDR3 bases: TGTGCCTGGAGCCGGGGTCCAGATGAAAAACTGTTTTTT.

The rearrangement joins TRBV19 to TRBJ2-5; D is uncertain. This CDR3 spans 14 amino acids. Germline loops: CDR1 LNHDA, CDR2 SQIVND (reference sequence). Between the trimmed V and J ends, which lost 3 bases and 1 base, there was a span of 9 bases. This chain's CDR3 is CASSIGLAQETQYF. The CDR3 DNA follows: TGTGCCAGTAGTATTGGTTTAGCCCAAGAGACCCAGTACTTC.

The chain has TRBV24-1 and TRBJ2-1; perhaps TRBD1 as D (5 bases). Germline CDR1 reads KGHDR; CDR2 reads SFDVKD. The ends were cut back, 3 bases at V and 8 bases at J, with 13 bases in the middle. This CDR3 region has 14 residues. The CDR3, as DNA: TGTGCCACCAGTGATCCGGACACGGCGGATGAGCAGTTCTTC. Protein: CATSDPDTADEQFF.

About this clone: A much larger clone lies a single base off, so this may be a read error. The rearrangement links TRBV7-9 to TRBJ1-2; 9 bases align to TRBD1. The V segment lost 3 bases and the J segment 2 bases; nucleotides outside the gene matches: 1. Germline lookup yields CDR1 SEHNR and CDR2 FQNEAQ (reference sequence). The length of the CDR3 is 14 residues. CDR3 DNA sequence: TGTGCCAGCAGCTTCGGACAGGGGAACTATGGCTACACCTTC. This translates into CASSFGQGNYGYTF.

The chain carries TRBV6-1 and TRBJ1-1, with 9 bases aligning to TRBD1. Germline loops: CDR1 MNHNS, CDR2 SASEGT. V gave up 4 bases and J gave up 0 bases; unmatched junction bases: 6. This CDR3 is 16 amino acids long. In nucleotides, the CDR3 is TGTGCCAGCAGTGCCCGGACAGGGGCCATGAACACTGAAGCTTTCTTT. It yields the protein CASSARTGAMNTEAFF.

The CDR3 nucleotides are TGTGCCAGCAGCTTGGCGCGGGACAGGCACGACGAGCAGTACTTC. Protein: CASSLARDRHDEQYF. This chain connects TRBV5-8 to TRBJ2-7; TRBD1 matches 8 bases. The CDR3 runs 15 residues. CDR1 is SGHTS, CDR2 YDEGEE, per germline. Trimming removed 0 bases from V and 5 bases from J; junction bases left unmatched: 7.

The chain carries TRBV9 and TRBJ1-6; D is unclear. V was clipped by 3 bases and J by 7 bases, with 8 bases between them. The CDR3 has 13 amino acids. Germline V gene data show CDR1 as SGDLS and CDR2 as YYNGEE. In nucleotides, the CDR3 is TGTGCCAGCAGCGCCCTTTTGAATTCACCCCTCCACTTT. This sequence encodes CASSALLNSPLHF.

The rearrangement links TRBV4-3 to TRBJ1-4; possible D gene TRBD1, 6 bases. The V gene lost 5 bases and the J gene lost 5 bases, with 9 bases spanning the gap. Per germline, CDR1 LGHNA and CDR2 YSLEER. The CDR3 has 13 amino acids. The CDR3 reads CASSVDRNEKLFF. CDR3 DNA: TGCGCCAGCAGCGTGGACAGAAATGAAAAACTGTTTTTT.

This clone has a single count. The sample has other DNA sequences that encode this CDR3 too. This chain links TRBV29-1 with TRBJ2-3, with TRBD1 matching over 8 bases. CDR1 is SQVTM and CDR2 is ANQGSEA in the germline V gene. CDR3 length: 13 residues. The J segment lost 1 base and the V segment lost 6 bases, leaving 3 bases of the junction unmatched. The CDR3: CSVEGQGTDTQYF. CDR3 DNA: TGCAGCGTAGAGGGACAGGGCACAGATACGCAGTATTTT.

V usage is TRBV19 and J usage is TRBJ2-1, with a tentative D call TRBD1 (6 bases). Trimming pared 6 bases from V and 9 bases from J, leaving 21 bases between. CDR1 is LNHDA, CDR2 SQIVND, per germline (reference sequence). The CDR3 has 15 residues. The CDR3 protein is CASRGPGHSFREQFF. The CDR3 DNA reads as TGTGCCAGTAGGGGACCGGGACATTCATTTCGTGAGCAGTTCTTC.

The chain carries TRBV13 and TRBJ1-2; D not certain. V lost 6 bases, J lost 4 bases, and 9 bases lay in between. Germline V CDR1 and CDR2: PRHDT, FYEKMQ (reference sequence). The CDR3 is 12 residues long. The chain's CDR3 is CASSRVGYGYTF. The CDR3 coding sequence is TGTGCCAGCAGTCGAGTCGGCTATGGCTACACCTTC.

The V and J genes are TRBV10-3 and TRBJ2-5, with 8 bases aligning to TRBD1. V lost 10 bases to trimming and J lost 5 bases; unmatched junction nucleotides: 12. The CDR3 contains 14 residues. CDR1 and CDR2 from the germline V gene are ENHRY and SYGVKD. Here the CDR3 DNA reads TGTGCCACCACCCGGGCAGGGGGCTATGAGACCCAGTACTTC. This sequence encodes CATTRAGGYETQYF.